This T cell receptor (beta chain) was identified in a study of radiation and T cells in renal cell carcinoma. Study details: Nephrectomy followed 15 Gy stereotactic body radiation by 4 weeks.

Notes on the study in general: From baseline, blood top tumor clonotypes peaked at 2 weeks post-radiation.

Specified time point: baseline pretreatment blood. Treatment meaning: 15 Gy SBRT to primary tumor, nephrectomy 4 weeks later. Serial blood draws occurred at baseline and 2 and 4 weeks post-SBRT. The tumor was a clear cell renal cell carcinoma. This clone was detected only once. Its antigen is not known. Additional DNA sequences in this sample encode the identical CDR3. The protocol was immunoSEQ multiplex PCR, while the TCRdb copy is restricted to in-frame clones and leaves out a portion. The table shows about 130,000 clones, with roughly four fifths occurring only once. The sequence was collected from a woman aged 55-69 years with renal cell carcinoma. The input for sequencing was blood, taken from a patient whose treatment included radiotherapy and nephrectomy.

CDR3 amino acids: CASSSRNTGELFF. The DNA for the CDR3 is TGTGCCAGCAGCTCTAGAAACACCGGGGAGCTGTTTTTT. The chain uses TRBV11-3 and TRBJ2-2; D unclear. CDR3 length equals 13 residues. V lost 4 bases, J lost 2 bases, and 5 bases lay in between. Germline lookup yields CDR1 SGHNT and CDR2 YENEEA.